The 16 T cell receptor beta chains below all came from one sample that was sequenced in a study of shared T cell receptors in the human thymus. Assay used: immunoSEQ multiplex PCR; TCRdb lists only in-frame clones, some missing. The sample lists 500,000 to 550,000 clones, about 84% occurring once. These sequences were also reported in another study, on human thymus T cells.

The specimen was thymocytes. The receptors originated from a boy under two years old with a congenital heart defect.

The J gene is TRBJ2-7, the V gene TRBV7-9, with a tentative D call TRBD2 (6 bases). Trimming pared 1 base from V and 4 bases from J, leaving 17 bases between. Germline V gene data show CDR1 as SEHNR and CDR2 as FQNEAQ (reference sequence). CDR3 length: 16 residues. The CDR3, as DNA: TGTGCCAGCAGCTTAGTCCGGGGGACGGAAGGGTACGAGCAGTACTTC. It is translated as CASSLVRGTEGYEQYF.

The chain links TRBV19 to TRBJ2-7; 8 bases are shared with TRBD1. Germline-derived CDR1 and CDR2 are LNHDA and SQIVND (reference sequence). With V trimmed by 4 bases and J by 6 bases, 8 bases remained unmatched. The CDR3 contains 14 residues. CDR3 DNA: TGTGCCAGTAGTACTATTGGACAGGGAGGCGAGCAGTACTTC. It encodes CASSTIGQGGEQYF.

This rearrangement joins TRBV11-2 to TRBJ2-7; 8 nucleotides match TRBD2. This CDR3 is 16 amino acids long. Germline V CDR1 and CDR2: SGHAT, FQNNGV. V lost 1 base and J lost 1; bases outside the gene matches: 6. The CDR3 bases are TGTGCCAGCAGCTTAGGTCCAGCGGGAGAATCCTACGAGCAGTACTTC. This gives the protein CASSLGPAGESYEQYF.

CDR3 in amino acids: CASSPQQGANYGYTF. Written as DNA, the CDR3 is TGTGCCAGCAGCCCTCAACAGGGGGCGAACTATGGCTACACCTTC. The V gene is TRBV5-6, the J gene TRBJ1-2, with TRBD1 matching 9 bases. J gave up 2 bases and V 4 bases, and 6 bases lay outside the gene matches. CDR1 and CDR2 (germline): SGHDT, YYEEEE. The CDR3 contains 15 residues.

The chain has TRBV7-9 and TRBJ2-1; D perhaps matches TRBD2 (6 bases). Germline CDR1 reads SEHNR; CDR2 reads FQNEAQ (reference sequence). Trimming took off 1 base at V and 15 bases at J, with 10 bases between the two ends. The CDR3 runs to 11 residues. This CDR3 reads CASSLGTNRFF. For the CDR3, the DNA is TGTGCCAGCAGCTTAGGGACTAATCGGTTCTTC.

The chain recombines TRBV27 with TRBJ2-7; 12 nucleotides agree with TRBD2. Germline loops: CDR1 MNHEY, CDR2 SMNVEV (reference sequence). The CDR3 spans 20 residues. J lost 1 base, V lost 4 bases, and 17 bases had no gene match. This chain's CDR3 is CASSSKPSGGVDSASYEQYF. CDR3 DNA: TGTGCCAGCAGTTCGAAGCCTAGCGGGGGGGTTGATTCTGCGTCCTACGAGCAGTACTTC.

CDR3 residues: CASSRSGGSYEQYF. Here the CDR3 DNA reads TGTGCCAGCAGCCGGTCGGGGGGCAGCTACGAGCAGTACTTC. V usage is TRBV6-1 and J usage is TRBJ2-7; possible D gene TRBD2, 7 bases. V lost 6 bases and J 3 bases, leaving 15 bases between the germline ends. The CDR3 spans 14 residues. CDR1 and CDR2 (germline): MNHNS, SASEGT.

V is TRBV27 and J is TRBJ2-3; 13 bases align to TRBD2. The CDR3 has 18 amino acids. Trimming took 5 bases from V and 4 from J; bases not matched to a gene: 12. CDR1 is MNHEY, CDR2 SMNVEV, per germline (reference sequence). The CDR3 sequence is CASSPKPGTSGKADTQYF. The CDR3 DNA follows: TGTGCCAGCAGTCCTAAACCCGGGACTAGCGGGAAAGCAGATACGCAGTATTTT.

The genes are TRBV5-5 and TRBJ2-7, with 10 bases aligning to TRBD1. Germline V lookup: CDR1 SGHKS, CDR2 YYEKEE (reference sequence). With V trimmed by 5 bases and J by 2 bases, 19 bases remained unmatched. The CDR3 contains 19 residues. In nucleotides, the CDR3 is TGTGCCAGCAGACCAGGGGCTCGGGGACAGGGGTTAACCGCCTACGAGCAGTACTTC. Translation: CASRPGARGQGLTAYEQYF.

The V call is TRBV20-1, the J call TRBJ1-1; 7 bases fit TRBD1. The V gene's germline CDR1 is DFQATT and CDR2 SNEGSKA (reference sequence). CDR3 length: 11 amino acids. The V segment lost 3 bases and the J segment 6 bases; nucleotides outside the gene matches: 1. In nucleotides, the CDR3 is TGCAGTGCTAGGGACAGGTCTGAAGCTTTCTTT. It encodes CSARDRSEAFF.

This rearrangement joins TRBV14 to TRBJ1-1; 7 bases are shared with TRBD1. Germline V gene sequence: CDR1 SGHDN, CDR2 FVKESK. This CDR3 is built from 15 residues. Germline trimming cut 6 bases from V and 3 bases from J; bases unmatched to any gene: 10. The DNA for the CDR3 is TGTGCCAGCAGTTACACTTCAGGGGGAGACACTGAAGCTTTCTTT. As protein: CASSYTSGGDTEAFF.

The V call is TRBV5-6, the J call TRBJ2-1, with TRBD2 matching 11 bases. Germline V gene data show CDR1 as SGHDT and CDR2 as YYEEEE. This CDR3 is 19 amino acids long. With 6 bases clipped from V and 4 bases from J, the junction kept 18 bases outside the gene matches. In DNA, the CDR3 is TGTGCCAGCACCACCGGGACTAGCGGCCCTAGGGCGGCATACAATGAGCAGTTCTTC. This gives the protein CASTTGTSGPRAAYNEQFF.

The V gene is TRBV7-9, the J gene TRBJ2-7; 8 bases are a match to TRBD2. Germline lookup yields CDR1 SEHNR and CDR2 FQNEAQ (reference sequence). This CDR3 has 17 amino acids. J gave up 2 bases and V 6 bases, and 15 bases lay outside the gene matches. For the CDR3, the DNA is TGTGCCAGCAGACGTGCCCAGGGCGGACTAGCTCCCTACGAGCAGTACTTC. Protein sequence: CASRRAQGGLAPYEQYF.

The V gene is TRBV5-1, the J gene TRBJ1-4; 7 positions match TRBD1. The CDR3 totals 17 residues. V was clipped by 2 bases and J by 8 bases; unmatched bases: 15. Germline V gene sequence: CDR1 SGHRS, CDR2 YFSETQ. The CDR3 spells CASSLGQGESIGEKLFF. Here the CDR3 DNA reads TGCGCCAGCAGCTTAGGCCAGGGGGAATCGATAGGCGAAAAACTGTTTTTT.

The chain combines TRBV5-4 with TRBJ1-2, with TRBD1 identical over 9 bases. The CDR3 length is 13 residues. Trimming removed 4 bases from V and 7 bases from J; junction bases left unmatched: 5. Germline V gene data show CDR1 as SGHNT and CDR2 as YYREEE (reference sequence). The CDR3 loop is CASSPDRGAGYTF. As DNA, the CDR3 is TGTGCCAGCAGCCCGGACAGGGGCGCTGGCTACACCTTC.

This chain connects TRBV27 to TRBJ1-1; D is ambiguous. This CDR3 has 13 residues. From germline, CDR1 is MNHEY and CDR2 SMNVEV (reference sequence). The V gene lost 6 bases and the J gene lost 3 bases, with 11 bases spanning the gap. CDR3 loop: CASRSRWDTEAFF. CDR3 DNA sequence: TGTGCCAGCAGATCCAGGTGGGACACTGAAGCTTTCTTT.